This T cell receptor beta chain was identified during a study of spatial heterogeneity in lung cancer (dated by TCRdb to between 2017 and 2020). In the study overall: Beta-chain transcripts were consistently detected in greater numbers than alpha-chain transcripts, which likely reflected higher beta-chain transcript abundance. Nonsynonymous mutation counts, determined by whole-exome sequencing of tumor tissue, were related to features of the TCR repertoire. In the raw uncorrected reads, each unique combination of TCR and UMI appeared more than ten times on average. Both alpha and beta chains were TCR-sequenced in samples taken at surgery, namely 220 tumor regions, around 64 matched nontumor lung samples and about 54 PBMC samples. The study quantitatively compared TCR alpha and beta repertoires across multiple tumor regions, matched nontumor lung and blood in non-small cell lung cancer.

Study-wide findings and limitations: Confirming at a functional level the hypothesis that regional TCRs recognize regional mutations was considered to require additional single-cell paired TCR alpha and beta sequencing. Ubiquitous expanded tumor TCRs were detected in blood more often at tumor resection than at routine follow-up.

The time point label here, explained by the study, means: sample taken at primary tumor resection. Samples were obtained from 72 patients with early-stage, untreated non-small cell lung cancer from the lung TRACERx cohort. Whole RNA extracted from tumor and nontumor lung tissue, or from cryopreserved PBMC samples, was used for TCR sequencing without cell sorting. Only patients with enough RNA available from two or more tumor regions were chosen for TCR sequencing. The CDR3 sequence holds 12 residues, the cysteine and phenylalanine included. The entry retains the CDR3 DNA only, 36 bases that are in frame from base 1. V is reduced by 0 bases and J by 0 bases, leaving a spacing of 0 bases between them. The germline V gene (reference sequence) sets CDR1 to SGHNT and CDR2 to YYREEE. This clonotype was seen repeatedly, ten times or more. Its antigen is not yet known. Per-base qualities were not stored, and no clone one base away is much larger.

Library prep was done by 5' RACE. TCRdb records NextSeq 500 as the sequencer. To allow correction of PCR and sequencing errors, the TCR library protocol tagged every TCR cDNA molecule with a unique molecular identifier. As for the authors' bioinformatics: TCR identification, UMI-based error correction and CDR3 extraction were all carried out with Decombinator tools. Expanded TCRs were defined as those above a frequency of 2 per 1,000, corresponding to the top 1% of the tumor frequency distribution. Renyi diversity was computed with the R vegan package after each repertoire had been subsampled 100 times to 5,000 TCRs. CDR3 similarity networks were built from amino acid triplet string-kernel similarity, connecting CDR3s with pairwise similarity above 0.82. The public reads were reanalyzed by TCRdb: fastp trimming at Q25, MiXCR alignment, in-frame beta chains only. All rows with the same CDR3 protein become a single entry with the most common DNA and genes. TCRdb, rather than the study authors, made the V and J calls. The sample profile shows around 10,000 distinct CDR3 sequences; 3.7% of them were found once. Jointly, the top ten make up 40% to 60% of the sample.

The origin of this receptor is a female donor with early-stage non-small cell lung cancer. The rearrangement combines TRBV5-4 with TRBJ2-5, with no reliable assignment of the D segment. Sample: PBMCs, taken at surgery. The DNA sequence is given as TGTGCCAGCAGCTTGGACCAAGAGACCCAGTACTTC. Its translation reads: CASSLDQETQYF.